The clone carrying this T cell receptor (beta chain) occurred a few times. The antigen remains unidentified. Molecular barcoded adaptors covering alpha/delta and beta/gamma chains were used on about 390 ng RNA. TCRdb used MiXCR to reprocess the reads, holding one entry per CDR3 protein. Of 30,000 to 40,000 distinct CDR3 sequences listed, approximately 10% are singletons. Trimming removed 6 bases from V and 6 bases from J, with 20 bases in between. CDR3 length: 16 residues. The sample originates from a study of read filtering for tumor transcriptome and immune sequencing. Overall study findings and caveats: Roughly 80% of IR-seq clonotypes had one read, totaling about 3.3% of reads; RNA-seq: approximately 73% and 42%.

The sequenced sample was a population of CD138-negative cells sorted from bone marrow. The chain couples TRBV12-3 or TRBV12-4 to TRBJ2-2, with D possibly being TRBD1 or TRBD2 (5 bases each). The TCR originated in a donor at least 40 years old with multiple myeloma. DNA of the CDR3: TGTGCCAGCAGAAGGACACAAGGAGTTAGCGCCGGGGAGCTGTTTTTT. Translated, it gives CASRRTQGVSAGELFF.